This T cell receptor (beta chain) was captured in a study of blood T cell repertoires in COVID-19 (dated by TCRdb to the early 2020s). Broadly, across the study: Samples covering the acute and convalescent phases of COVID-19 were provided by collaborators in the United States, Italy and Spain. The material from the prospective study consisted of cDNA or gDNA derived from T cells, B-cell-depleted T cells, or PBMCs. Deeply sampled blood TCRbeta repertoires from subjects exposed to, actively infected with, or recovered from COVID-19 were included in the dataset. The repertoires were released in a freely available public database intended as a resource for research on the immune response to SARS-CoV-2. The samples were drawn from two sources: the first 160 participants of the ongoing ImmuneRACE study, and over 1,000 subjects contributed by 6 global collaborators. A de-identified subject ID, COVID-19 status, age in years and sex were almost always included in the sample metadata. Where available, HLA class I and class II types were taken from metadata supplied by the sample provider and were not determined by assay-based typing. Broad study findings and their caveats: The amount of clinical and demographic metadata varied by source and participant and was provided uncurated.

The immunoSEQ Assay, a bias-controlled multiplex PCR, was used to amplify TCRbeta CDR3 regions from genomic DNA. Processing in the source paper ran as follows. The number of nucleated cells in each sample was estimated from the amplification of reference gene primers within the assay. To quantify the absolute abundance of each unique TCRbeta CDR3 rearrangement, sequence reads were collapsed and filtered. Productive Simpson clonality was computed per sample as the square root of Simpson's diversity index over productive rearrangements. TCRdb obtained this table from immuneACCESS and retained in-frame rearrangements with V and J assigned. These tables miss some clones; where compared with another copy, unresolved V genes account for less than half of the shortfall, and the remainder is unexplained. That table is the source of V, J and clone size, and D and trimming were worked out from the DNA. This sample is represented by fewer than 350,000 clones; about 85% of them were singletons. The top ten clones comprise approximately 1.9% of the sample.

For this clone: The antigen it recognizes is unknown. No base quality values were provided; no much bigger clone lies one nucleotide off. The identical CDR3 is also encoded by other nucleotide sequences in the sample.

In the prospective study, participants were roughly 18 to 100 years old, resided in approximately 22 geographic areas of the United States, and were enrolled through a virtual design. In the prospective study, cohorts were assigned on the basis of participant-reported clinical history obtained from a screening survey and a study questionnaire. Exposed participants had been in contact with someone with a PCR-confirmed or clinician-diagnosed COVID-19 case within 2 weeks of study entry. Each participant in the prospective study had whole blood, serum and a nasopharyngeal or oropharyngeal swab collected by mobile phlebotomists. Over a roughly two-month period, participants in the prospective study had the option of providing additional blood draws and questionnaires. Before DNA extraction, prospective study blood samples were shipped either frozen or at room temperature. Taken from the germline V gene, the CDR1 and CDR2 loops are SNHLY and FYNNEI. The CDR3 contains 13 residues, cysteine and phenylalanine counted. CDR3 DNA only is kept here, 39 bases in frame from base 1. Here V drops 6 bases and J drops 3 bases, and the junction holds 3 bases not matched to any gene.

The chain was built from TRBV2 and TRBJ1-2; 8 middle bases align to TRBD1. The sample taken for sequencing was PBMCs or T cells enriched from blood (not recorded which). This sequence was found in a woman aged 25 to 39 who had been exposed to COVID-19. For the CDR3, the sequence is CASSEGQDYGYTF. The nucleotide sequence reads TGTGCCAGCAGCGAGGGACAGGACTATGGCTACACCTTC.